What follows is one TCR beta chain and its context. What it recognizes is unknown. The sample holds other DNA sequences that translate to the same CDR3. This sample is part of a study of vaccination effects on CD4 cells after COVID-19. Looking at the study overall: The post-vaccine samples were taken, at the median, 72 days after the second dose. Study-level points and caveats: The study, lacking early post-infection timepoints, had few convalescent patients. Marked clonal contraction was seen late after vaccination (in both infection- and vaccine-induced clones).

The CDR3 length is 15 residues. From germline, CDR1 is SGHNT and CDR2 YYREEE (reference sequence). J was trimmed by 4 bases and V by 0 bases; bases with no gene match: 3. The authors isolated CD4+ T cells after around nine days of culture. Each participant received a vaccine that was either BNT162b2 or mRNA-1273, given as two doses. The table came from immunoSEQ multiplex PCR; TCRdb's copy has only in-frame clones and leaves some out. The sample has more than 35,000 clones, around 70% seen once. Sample: CD4+ T cells from PBMCs cultured without peptide, taken after COVID-19 vaccination. The source of this sequence is a human donor who received a COVID-19 vaccine. The V gene is TRBV5-4, the J gene TRBJ2-1; 8 bases agree with TRBD1. CDR3 nucleotide sequence: TGTGCCAGCAGCTTGGGACAGGGGACTTACAATGAGCAGTTCTTC. Translation: CASSLGQGTYNEQFF.